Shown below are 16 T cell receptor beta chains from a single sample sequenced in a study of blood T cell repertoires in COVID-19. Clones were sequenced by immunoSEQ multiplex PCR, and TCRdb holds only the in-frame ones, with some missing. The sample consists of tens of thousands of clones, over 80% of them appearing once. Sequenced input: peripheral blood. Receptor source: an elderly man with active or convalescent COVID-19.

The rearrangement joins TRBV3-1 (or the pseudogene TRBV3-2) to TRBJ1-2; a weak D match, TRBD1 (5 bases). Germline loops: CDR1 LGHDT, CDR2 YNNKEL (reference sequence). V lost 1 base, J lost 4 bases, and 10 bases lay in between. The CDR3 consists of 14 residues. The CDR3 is CASSQGSQGYGYTF. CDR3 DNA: TGTGCCAGCAGCCAAGGGTCCCAGGGCTATGGCTACACCTTC.

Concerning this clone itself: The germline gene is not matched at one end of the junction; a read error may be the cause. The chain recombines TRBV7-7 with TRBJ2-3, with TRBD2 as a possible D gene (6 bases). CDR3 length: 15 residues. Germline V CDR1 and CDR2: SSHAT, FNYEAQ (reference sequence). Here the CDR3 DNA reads TGTGCTAGCAGCCTGCGAGGGGCCGGGGGAGATACGCAGTATTTT. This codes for CASSLRGAGGDTQYF.

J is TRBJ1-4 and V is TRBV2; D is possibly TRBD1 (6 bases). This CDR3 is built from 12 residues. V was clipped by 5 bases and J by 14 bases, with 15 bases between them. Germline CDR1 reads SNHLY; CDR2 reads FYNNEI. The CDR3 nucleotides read TGTGCCAGCAGTCCCGGGACATCAAGTCTGTTTTTT. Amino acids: CASSPGTSSLFF.

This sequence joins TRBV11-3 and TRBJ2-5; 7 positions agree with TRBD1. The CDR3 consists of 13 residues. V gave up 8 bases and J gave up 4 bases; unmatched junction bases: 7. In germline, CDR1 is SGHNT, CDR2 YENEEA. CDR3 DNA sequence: TGTGCCAGCGGACGACGACAGGGAGAGACCCAGTACTTC. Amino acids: CASGRRQGETQYF. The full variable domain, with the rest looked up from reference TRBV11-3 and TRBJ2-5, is EAGVVQSPRYKIIEKKQPVAFWCNPISGHNTLYWYLQNLGQGPELLIRYENEEAVDDSQLPKDRFSAERLKGVDSTLKIQPAELGDSAVYLCASGRRQGETQYFGPGTRLLVL.

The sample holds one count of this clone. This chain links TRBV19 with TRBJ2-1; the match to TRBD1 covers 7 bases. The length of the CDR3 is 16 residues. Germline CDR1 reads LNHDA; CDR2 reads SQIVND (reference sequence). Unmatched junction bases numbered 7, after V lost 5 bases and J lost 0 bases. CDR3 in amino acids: CASSLTTGLSYNEQFF. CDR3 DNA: TGTGCCAGTAGTCTCACGACAGGGCTCTCCTACAATGAGCAGTTCTTC.

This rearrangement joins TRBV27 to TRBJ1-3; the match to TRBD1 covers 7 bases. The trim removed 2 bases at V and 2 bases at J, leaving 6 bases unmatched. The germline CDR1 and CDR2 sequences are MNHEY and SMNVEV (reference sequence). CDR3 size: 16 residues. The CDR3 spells CASSLTLDRPGNTIYF. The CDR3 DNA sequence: TGTGCCAGCAGTTTAACGTTGGACAGGCCTGGAAACACCATATATTTT.

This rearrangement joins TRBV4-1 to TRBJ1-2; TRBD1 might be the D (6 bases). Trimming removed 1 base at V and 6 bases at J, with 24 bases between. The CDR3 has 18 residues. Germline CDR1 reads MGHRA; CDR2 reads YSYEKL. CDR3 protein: CASSQASSRGGLGDGYTF. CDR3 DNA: TGCGCCAGCAGCCAAGCCTCCTCGAGAGGGGGTTTGGGCGATGGCTACACCTTC.

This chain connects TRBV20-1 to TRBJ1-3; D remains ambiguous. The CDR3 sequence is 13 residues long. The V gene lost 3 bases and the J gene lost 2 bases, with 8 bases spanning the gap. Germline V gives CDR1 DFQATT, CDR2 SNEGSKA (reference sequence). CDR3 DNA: TGCAGTGCTAGTACCGCAGCTGGAAACACCATATATTTT. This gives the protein CSASTAAGNTIYF.

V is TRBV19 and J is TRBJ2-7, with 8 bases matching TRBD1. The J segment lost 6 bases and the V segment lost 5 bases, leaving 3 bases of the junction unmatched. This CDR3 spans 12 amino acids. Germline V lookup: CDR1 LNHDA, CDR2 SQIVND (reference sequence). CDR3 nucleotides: TGTGCCAGTAGTGACAGGGGAACCGAGCAGTACTTC. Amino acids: CASSDRGTEQYF.

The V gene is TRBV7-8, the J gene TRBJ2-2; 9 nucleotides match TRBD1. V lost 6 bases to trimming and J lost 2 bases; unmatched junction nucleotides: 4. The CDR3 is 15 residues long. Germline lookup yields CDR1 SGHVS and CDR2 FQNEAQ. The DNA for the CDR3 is TGTGCCAGCAGTCCTACAGGGGGCAACACCGGGGAGCTGTTTTTT. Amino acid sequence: CASSPTGGNTGELFF.

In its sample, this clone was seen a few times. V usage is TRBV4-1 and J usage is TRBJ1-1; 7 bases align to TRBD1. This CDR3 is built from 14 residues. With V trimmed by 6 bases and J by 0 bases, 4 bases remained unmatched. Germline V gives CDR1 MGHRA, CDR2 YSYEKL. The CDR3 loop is CASRGGGLNTEAFF. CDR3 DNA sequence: TGCGCCAGCAGAGGAGGGGGCTTGAACACTGAAGCTTTCTTT.

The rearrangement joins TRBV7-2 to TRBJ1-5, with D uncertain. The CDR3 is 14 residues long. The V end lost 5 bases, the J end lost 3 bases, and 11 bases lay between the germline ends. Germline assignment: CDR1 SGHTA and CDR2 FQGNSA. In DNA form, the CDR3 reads TGTGCCAGCAGCCCCGGCGGGTACAATCAGCCCCAGCATTTT. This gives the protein CASSPGGYNQPQHF.

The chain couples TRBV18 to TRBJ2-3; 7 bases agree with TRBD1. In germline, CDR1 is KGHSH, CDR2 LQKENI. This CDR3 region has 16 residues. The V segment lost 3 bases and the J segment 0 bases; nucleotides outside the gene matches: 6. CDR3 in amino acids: CASSPAGGQSTDTQYF. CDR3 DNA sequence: TGTGCCAGCTCACCCGCAGGGGGACAAAGCACAGATACGCAGTATTTT.

CDR3 amino acids: CASSYHRPGYGYTF. The DNA of the CDR3 is TGTGCCAGCAGTTACCATCGTCCGGGCTATGGCTACACCTTC. The rearrangement joins TRBV6-6 to TRBJ1-2; the D is unclear. The CDR3 extends over 14 amino acids. Germline CDR1 reads MNHNY; CDR2 reads SVGAGI (reference sequence). With 2 bases removed from V and 4 bases from J, the gap between germline ends came to 11 bases.

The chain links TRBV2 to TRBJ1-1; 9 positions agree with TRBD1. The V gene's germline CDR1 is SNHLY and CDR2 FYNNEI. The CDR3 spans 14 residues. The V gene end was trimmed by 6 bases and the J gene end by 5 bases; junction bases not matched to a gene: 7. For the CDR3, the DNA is TGTGCCAGCAGGGTACAGGGGGCTTTGACTGAAGCTTTCTTT. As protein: CASRVQGALTEAFF.

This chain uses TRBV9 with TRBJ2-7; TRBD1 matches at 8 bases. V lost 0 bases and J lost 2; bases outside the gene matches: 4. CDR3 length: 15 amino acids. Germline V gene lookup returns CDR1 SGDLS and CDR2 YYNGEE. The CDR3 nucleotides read TGTGCCAGCAGCGTAGGGACAGGGACCCCCTACGAGCAGTACTTC. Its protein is CASSVGTGTPYEQYF. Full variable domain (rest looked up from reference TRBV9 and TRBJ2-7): DSGVTQTPKHLITATGQRVTLRCSPRSGDLSVYWYQQSLDQGLQFLIQYYNGEERAKGNILERFSAQQFPDLHSELNLSSLELGDSALYFCASSVGTGTPYEQYFGPGTRLTVT.